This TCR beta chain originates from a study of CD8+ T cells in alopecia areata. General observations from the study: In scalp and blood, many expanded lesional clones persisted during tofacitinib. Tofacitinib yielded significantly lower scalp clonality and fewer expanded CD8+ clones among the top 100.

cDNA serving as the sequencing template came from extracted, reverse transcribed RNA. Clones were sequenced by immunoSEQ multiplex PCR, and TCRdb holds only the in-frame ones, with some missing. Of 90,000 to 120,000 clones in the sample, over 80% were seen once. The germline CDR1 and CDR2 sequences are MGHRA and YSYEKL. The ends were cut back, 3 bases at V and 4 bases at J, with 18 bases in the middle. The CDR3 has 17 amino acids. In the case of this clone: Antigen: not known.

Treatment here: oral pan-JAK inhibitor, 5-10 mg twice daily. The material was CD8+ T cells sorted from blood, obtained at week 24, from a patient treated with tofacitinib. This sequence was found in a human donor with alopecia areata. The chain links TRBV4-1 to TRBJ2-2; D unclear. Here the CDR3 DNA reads TGCGCCAGCAGCCATCCCTCTCTCCCTAAAGCCACCGGGGAGCTGTTTTTT. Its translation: CASSHPSLPKATGELFF.